Below, 29 T cell receptor beta chains from the same sample are listed, as sequenced in a study of blood T cells in healthy people across ages. The authors ran a second PCR of about 6 to 12 cycles using a sample-barcoded 5' primer and a J-beta primer mix. TCRdb reprocessed the 5' RACE reads via MiXCR and lists one record per CDR3 protein. Among some 800,000 distinct CDR3 sequences listed, about 25% were seen once. This sample also belongs to another study, concerning T cells of mothers and their children.

The specimen was blood. The receptors shown here come from a boy younger than 18 in good health.

The chain combines TRBV28 with TRBJ2-1; a possible D gene is TRBD1 (6 bases). The J call may not be correct, given that the DNA end is closer to TRBJ2-5. The CDR3 runs to 12 residues. CDR1 is MDHEN and CDR2 is SYDVKM in the germline V gene. The CDR3 nucleotides are TGTGCCAGCAGTTTGGACAGACAGACCCAGTACTTC. As protein: CASSLDRQTQYF.

In its sample, this clonotype was seen a few times. The chain couples TRBV7-9 to TRBJ2-7, with 8 positions matching TRBD1. The ends lost 0 bases at V and 7 bases at J; junction bases unmatched: 8. Germline V CDR1 and CDR2: SEHNR, FQNEAQ (reference sequence). The CDR3 totals 15 residues. The CDR3 here is CASSLAGQGGGEQYF. The DNA of the CDR3 is TGTGCCAGCAGCTTAGCCGGACAGGGAGGAGGAGAGCAGTACTTC.

This clonotype was found a few times. This chain links TRBV13 with TRBJ1-2; possible D gene TRBD1, 5 bases. This CDR3 is built from 12 residues. Germline lookup yields CDR1 PRHDT and CDR2 FYEKMQ (reference sequence). The V end was cut by 10 bases, the J end by 3 bases, with 12 bases between. For the CDR3, the DNA is TGTGCCACTACGACAGATTACTATGGCTACACCTTC. Translated: CATTTDYYGYTF.

The rearrangement joins TRBV7-9 to TRBJ2-7; no clear D gene. Trimming took off 5 bases at V and 7 bases at J, with 12 bases between the two ends. This CDR3 has 12 residues. Germline CDR1 SEHNR, CDR2 FQNEAQ (reference sequence). This CDR3 reads CASSPSLAEQYF. Written as DNA, the CDR3 is TGTGCCAGCAGCCCCTCCCTTGCGGAGCAGTACTTC.

The chain carries TRBV5-1 and TRBJ2-3; D is unresolved. Germline V gene data show CDR1 as SGHRS and CDR2 as YFSETQ. The CDR3 has 14 amino acids. The V end was cut by 3 bases, the J end by 0 bases, with 8 bases between. The CDR3 nucleotides read TGCGCCAGCAGCTGGAGATCTAGCACAGATACGCAGTATTTT. Amino acid sequence: CASSWRSSTDTQYF.

The chain has TRBV27 and TRBJ2-3; perhaps TRBD2 as D (5 bases). Germline V gene data show CDR1 as MNHEY and CDR2 as SMNVEV (reference sequence). V was pared by 3 bases and J by 2 bases, with 9 bases between. This CDR3 has 14 amino acids. The CDR3 region has the DNA TGTGCCAGCAGTTTCGAGGGATACACAGATACGCAGTATTTT. This gives the protein CASSFEGYTDTQYF.

This clonotype was seen a handful of times. The rearrangement uses TRBV6-6 and TRBJ2-5; D is unresolved. The DNA matches TRBJ2-1 better at its end, which makes the J call doubtful. This CDR3 is 14 amino acids long. CDR1 and CDR2 from the germline V gene are MNHNY and SVGAGI (reference sequence). The DNA for the CDR3 is TGTGCCAGCAGTTCGTCGAAAAGGCTCGATGAGCAGTTCTTC. It codes for CASSSSKRLDEQFF.

This clonotype was counted only a few times. In nucleotides, the CDR3 is TGTGCCAGCTCGGACTGGGGGAGAGGCAATCAGCCCCAGCATTTT. It codes for CASSDWGRGNQPQHF. The V call is TRBV18, the J call TRBJ1-5; a weak D match, TRBD1 (5 bases). Germline assignment: CDR1 KGHSH and CDR2 LQKENI. The CDR3 is 15 residues long. Trimming pared 6 bases from V and 2 bases from J, leaving 14 bases between.

This clonotype was recorded at least ten times. J is TRBJ2-7 and V is TRBV7-6; D perhaps matches TRBD1 (5 bases). Deletions cut 5 bases from V and 6 bases from J, with 11 bases between. This CDR3 contains 12 residues. Germline V lookup: CDR1 SGHVS, CDR2 FNYEAQ. CDR3 amino acids: CASSQGAGEQYF. The DNA for the CDR3 is TGTGCCAGCAGCCAGGGTGCTGGCGAGCAGTACTTC.

The V and J genes are TRBV9 and TRBJ2-1; TRBD1 or TRBD2 may be the D gene (5 bases each). The germline V gene has CDR1 SGDLS and CDR2 YYNGEE. Between the trimmed V and J ends, which lost 2 bases and 7 bases, there was a span of 16 bases. The CDR3 has 15 residues. The CDR3, as DNA: TGTGCCAGCAGCGTTGGGGGTTCTAAGGTAAATGAGCAGTTCTTC. Amino acids: CASSVGGSKVNEQFF.

This chain joins TRBV28 and TRBJ2-3, with 8 bases matching TRBD2. The CDR3 sequence is 16 residues long. Trimming cost V 2 bases and J 0 bases; bases outside gene matches: 4. Germline values: CDR1 MDHEN, CDR2 SYDVKM. The CDR3 loop is CASSLHSGVSTDTQYF. The DNA for the CDR3 is TGTGCCAGCAGTTTACATAGCGGGGTTAGCACAGATACGCAGTATTTT.

The rearrangement uses TRBV7-9 and TRBJ2-3, with 13 nucleotides matching TRBD2. This CDR3 comprises 19 residues. CDR1 and CDR2 (germline): SEHNR, FQNEAQ (reference sequence). V shed 5 bases and J 0 bases; nucleotides not matched to a gene: 11. The CDR3 is CASSLPRLAGGPSTDTQYF. DNA for the CDR3: TGTGCCAGCAGCCTACCACGACTAGCGGGAGGCCCAAGCACAGATACGCAGTATTTT.

V is TRBV7-3 and J is TRBJ2-1; tentative D call: TRBD2 (6 bases). Germline lookup yields CDR1 SGHTA and CDR2 FQGTGA. Deletions cut 5 bases from V and 4 bases from J, with 18 bases between. The length of the CDR3 is 16 residues. CDR3 protein: CASSPYGGGVYNEQFF. The CDR3 bases are TGTGCCAGCAGCCCATACGGAGGCGGGGTTTACAATGAGCAGTTCTTC. The full variable domain, with the rest looked up from reference TRBV7-3 and TRBJ2-1, is GAGVSQTPSNKVTEKGKYVELRCDPISGHTALYWYRQSLGQGPEFLIYFQGTGAADDSGLPNDRFFAVRPEGSVSTLKIQRTERGDSAVYLCASSPYGGGVYNEQFFGPGTRLTVL.

The V gene is TRBV20-1, the J gene TRBJ1-4, with D tentatively TRBD1 (5 bases). The CDR3 has 16 residues. With 5 bases removed from V and 0 bases from J, the gap between germline ends came to 16 bases. CDR1 is DFQATT, CDR2 SNEGSKA, per germline (reference sequence). The CDR3 loop is CSAPRAGPSTNEKLFF. As DNA, the CDR3 is TGCAGTGCTCCAAGAGCGGGACCCTCAACTAATGAAAAACTGTTTTTT.

This clonotype was recorded a few times. J is TRBJ2-2 and V is TRBV5-1; 10 bases agree with TRBD1. There are 16 residues in the CDR3. Germline V CDR1 and CDR2: SGHRS, YFSETQ. V lost 8 bases to trimming and J lost 3 bases; unmatched junction nucleotides: 10. The CDR3 loop reads CASSETGGSYTGELFF. The CDR3 region has the DNA TGCGCCAGTAGCGAGACAGGGGGCTCCTACACCGGGGAGCTGTTTTTT.

This clonotype was found a few times. The J gene is TRBJ2-4, the V gene TRBV4-1, with 9 positions matching TRBD1. This CDR3 is built from 16 residues. CDR1 and CDR2 (germline): MGHRA, YSYEKL. With 0 bases clipped from V and 1 base from J, the junction kept 1 base outside the gene matches. The CDR3: CASSQEGQGAKNIQYF. The CDR3 DNA sequence: TGCGCCAGCAGCCAAGAAGGACAGGGGGCCAAAAACATTCAGTACTTC.

The chain joins TRBV19 to TRBJ2-4; possibly TRBD2 for D (6 bases). Germline CDR1 and CDR2: LNHDA and SQIVND (reference sequence). CDR3 size: 14 residues. Trimming left V 3 bases short and J 8 bases short, with 14 bases between. The CDR3 loop is CASSIDSWGDIQYF. The CDR3, as DNA: TGTGCCAGTAGTATTGACAGTTGGGGGGACATTCAGTACTTC.

The chain combines TRBV11-2 with TRBJ2-7; TRBD1 agrees at 9 bases. The CDR3 runs to 19 residues. CDR1 is SGHAT, CDR2 FQNNGV, per germline. V was pared by 5 bases and J by 0 bases, with 17 bases of the junction left unmatched. In DNA, the CDR3 is TGTGCCAGCAGCCAGCAGACAGGGGGTGGTTCGATCGGCTCCTACGAGCAGTACTTC. Encoded protein: CASSQQTGGGSIGSYEQYF.

This chain uses TRBV4-2 with TRBJ2-5, with 10 bases that match TRBD2. Germline CDR1 is LGHNA and CDR2 is YNFKEQ. The CDR3 extends over 18 amino acids. Trimming cost V 3 bases and J 5 bases; bases outside gene matches: 15. CDR3 coding DNA: TGTGCCAGCAGCCAGGAGTCCAGCGGGAGGGGAAGGAGGGAGACCCAGTACTTC. This sequence encodes CASSQESSGRGRRETQYF.

V and J are TRBV19 and TRBJ2-1, with unresolved D. Trimming removed 3 bases from V and 8 bases from J, with 11 bases in between. The CDR3 length is 13 residues. In germline, CDR1 is LNHDA, CDR2 SQIVND (reference sequence). CDR3 amino acids: CASSMGPGYEQFF. CDR3 in DNA: TGTGCCAGTAGTATGGGCCCGGGCTATGAGCAGTTCTTC.

This clonotype turned up a few times. The chain is built from TRBV7-6 and TRBJ1-2; D may be TRBD1 (5 bases). The CDR3 consists of 14 residues. Per the germline V gene, CDR1 is SGHVS and CDR2 is FNYEAQ. The ends were cut back, 2 bases at V and 5 bases at J, with 12 bases in the middle. The CDR3 protein is CASSLLGTDYGYTF. In DNA, the CDR3 is TGTGCCAGCAGCTTACTCGGGACGGATTATGGCTACACCTTC.

This clonotype has just a few counts. This CDR3 is missing its conserved last phenylalanine or tryptophan, likely due to a read error. The CDR3 here is CSARDLTFWDNEQFL. The CDR3 nucleotides are TGCAGTGCTAGAGATCTCACCTTCTGGGACAATGAGCAGTTCCTC. The V and J genes are TRBV20-1 and TRBJ2-1; the D is unclear. The germline V gene encodes CDR1 DFQATT and CDR2 SNEGSKA (reference sequence). V was clipped by 0 bases and J by 5 bases, with 14 bases between them. The CDR3 loop spans 15 amino acids.

This clonotype was detected a few times. The CDR3 DNA follows: TGTGCCAGCAGCGACGGGAGGGCCGGGTTGGAGTACAATGAGCAGTTCTTC. It is translated as CASSDGRAGLEYNEQFF. J is TRBJ2-1 and V is TRBV7-9; 8 bases agree with TRBD2. The CDR3 length is 17 residues. Per the germline V gene, CDR1 is SEHNR and CDR2 is FQNEAQ (reference sequence). The junction had 13 bases not matched to a gene; V was cut back by 5 bases and J by 4 bases.

V usage is TRBV4-2 and J usage is TRBJ2-5, with 13 bases lining up with TRBD2. The end of the DNA is better explained by TRBJ2-7, so the J call may be wrong. This CDR3 has 20 amino acids. Germline values: CDR1 LGHNA, CDR2 YNFKEQ. This chain's CDR3 is CASSPRGQPGLAGLWYEQYF. CDR3 DNA sequence: TGTGCCAGCAGCCCCCGAGGGCAGCCGGGACTAGCGGGACTTTGGTACGAGCAGTACTTC.

This chain uses TRBV10-3 with TRBJ2-1; D unclear. CDR3 size: 13 residues. Germline CDR1 is ENHRY and CDR2 is SYGVKD. The ends were cut back, 0 bases at V and 8 bases at J, with 8 bases in the middle. In nucleotides, the CDR3 is TGTGCCATCAGTGAGTCCCAGGTAGATGAGCAGTTCTTC. This encodes CAISESQVDEQFF.

V is TRBV25-1 and J is TRBJ2-3; 9 nucleotides match TRBD2. Germline assignment: CDR1 MGHDK and CDR2 SYGVNS. V lost 3 bases to trimming and J lost 6 bases; unmatched junction nucleotides: 13. This CDR3 comprises 17 residues. Here the CDR3 reads CASSDSLGSGSYDTQYF. The CDR3 region has the DNA TGTGCCAGCAGTGATTCCCTCGGTAGCGGGAGTTACGATACGCAGTATTTT.

The chain is built from TRBV12-3 or TRBV12-4 and TRBJ2-7, with D unresolved. CDR3 length equals 13 residues. V was clipped by 4 bases and J by 4 bases, with 11 bases between them. CDR3 loop: CASSSLSQYEQYF. The DNA for the CDR3 is TGTGCCAGCAGTTCCCTAAGCCAGTACGAGCAGTACTTC.

This clonotype was seen only a few times. V is TRBV12-3 or TRBV12-4 and J is TRBJ1-2, with D possibly being TRBD1 (6 bases). Trimming shortened V by 3 bases and J by 4 bases, and 12 bases separated the two germline ends. This CDR3 is built from 14 residues. The CDR3 reads CASSLDRSSYGYTF. For the CDR3, the DNA is TGTGCCAGCAGTTTGGACAGATCGAGCTATGGCTACACCTTC.

The chain is built from TRBV12-3 or TRBV12-4 and TRBJ2-2; TRBD2 is a possible D gene (5 bases). The CDR3 is made up of 13 amino acids. The V end was cut by 2 bases, the J end by 6 bases, with 7 bases between. This CDR3 reads CASSLNSAGELFF. CDR3 DNA: TGTGCCAGCAGTTTAAATAGCGCCGGGGAGCTGTTTTTT.